This TCR beta chain was documented in a study of T cell responses to AZD1222 COVID-19 vaccine. Overall study results and limits: Sampling captured repertoires only after the peak T cell response. Donors were chiefly white British, with a greater number of females, and clonal diversity was perhaps underestimated. Just five or six AZD1222 recipients were seropositive at baseline.

This CDR3 is 13 amino acids long. The V gene lost 2 bases and the J gene lost 6 bases, with 9 bases spanning the gap. Points on this clone: Antigen: not known.

Profiled with immunoSEQ multiplex PCR; TCRdb holds only in-frame clones, not every one. The data contain some 280,000 clones, 90% to 95% of them singletons. The receptor was derived from an adult who received the AZD1222 COVID-19 vaccine. This chain uses TRBV12-3 or TRBV12-4 with TRBJ2-3; D is unclear. Material: peripheral blood, obtained 28 days after the second AZD1222 dose. The CDR3 sequence: CASSLWRTDTQYF. Written as DNA, the CDR3 is TGTGCCAGCAGTTTATGGCGGACGGATACGCAGTATTTT.